A selection of T cell receptor beta chains follows, all from one sample in a study of blood T cells in healthy people across ages. TCRdb re-called the 5' RACE reads through MiXCR, storing one row per CDR3 protein. The sample contains about 1.8 million distinct CDR3 sequences, just under 50% of which appear only once. The sequenced material came from blood. These receptors all stem from a woman in her 40s in good health. The CDR3 runs from the conserved cysteine through the conserved F or W. Each record gives: V gene, D gene, clone size, J gene, CDR3 length, CDR3 protein, CDR3 DNA. A D gene is named only where the DNA matches it firmly. A clone size is listed for some rows: how often the clone was seen (once, few, many), or a class if it is expanded.

v_gene: TRBV29-1; d_gene: .; abundance: .; j_gene: TRBJ2-7; len: 15; CDR3aa: CSVGSPGRARDEQYF; CDR3nt: TGCAGCGTGGGATCACCGGGACGGGCTAGGGACGAGCAGTACTTC
v_gene: TRBV28; d_gene: .; abundance: .; j_gene: TRBJ2-3; len: 15; CDR3aa: CASGRDCRCTDTQYF; CDR3nt: TGTGCCAGCGGTAGGGACTGCCGCTGCACAGATACGCAGTATTTT
v_gene: TRBV29-1; d_gene: .; abundance: .; j_gene: TRBJ2-1; len: 13; CDR3aa: CSVSRGRYNEQLF; CDR3nt: TGCAGCGTTAGCAGGGGAAGGTACAATGAGCAGTTATTC
v_gene: TRBV7-6; d_gene: TRBD2; abundance: .; j_gene: TRBJ2-1; len: 17; CDR3aa: CASSLRLAGVSYNEQFF; CDR3nt: TGTGCCAGCAGCCTCAGACTAGCGGGGGTCTCCTACAATGAGCAGTTCTTC
v_gene: TRBV7-2; d_gene: TRBD2; abundance: few; j_gene: TRBJ2-7; len: 15; CDR3aa: CASSSLGGGGGEQYF; CDR3nt: TGTGCCAGCAGCTCCCTCGGAGGCGGGGGGGGCGAGCAGTACTTC
v_gene: TRBV28; d_gene: .; abundance: .; j_gene: TRBJ1-2; len: 15; CDR3aa: CASSPDTGAWYGYTF; CDR3nt: TGTGCCAGCAGTCCAGACACCGGGGCTTGGTATGGCTACACCTTC
v_gene: TRBV4-2; d_gene: TRBD2; abundance: .; j_gene: TRBJ2-1; len: 16; CDR3aa: CASSQEKAGSYNEQFF; CDR3nt: TGTGCCAGCAGCCAAGAAAAAGCGGGGTCCTACAATGAGCAGTTCTTC
v_gene: TRBV7-9; d_gene: .; abundance: once; j_gene: TRBJ1-4; len: 12; CDR3aa: CASSWGAEKLFF; CDR3nt: TGTGCCAGCAGTTGGGGCGCGGAAAAACTGTTTTTT
v_gene: TRBV7-2; d_gene: TRBD1; abundance: .; j_gene: TRBJ2-7; len: 14; CDR3aa: CASTLRTGQNEQYF; CDR3nt: TGTGCCAGCACCCTTCGGACAGGACAGAACGAGCAGTACTTC
v_gene: TRBV11-1; d_gene: .; abundance: .; j_gene: TRBJ1-2; len: 14; CDR3aa: CASSPQGLAEGYTF; CDR3nt: TGTGCCAGCAGCCCACAGGGTTTAGCGGAAGGCTACACCTTC
v_gene: TRBV6-2/TRBV6-3; d_gene: .; abundance: .; j_gene: TRBJ2-4; len: 12; CDR3aa: CASSPAGDIQYF; CDR3nt: TGTGCCAGCAGCCCAGCCGGAGACATTCAGTACTTC
v_gene: TRBV4-1; d_gene: TRBD1; abundance: .; j_gene: TRBJ1-4; len: 15; CDR3aa: CASSQDEGGSEKLFF; CDR3nt: TGCGCCAGCAGCCAAGATGAAGGGGGCTCTGAAAAACTGTTTTTT
v_gene: TRBV18; d_gene: .; abundance: once; j_gene: TRBJ1-4; len: 15; CDR3aa: CASSRGIATNEKLFF; CDR3nt: TGTGCCAGCTCGCGCGGGATTGCAACTAATGAAAAACTGTTTTTT
v_gene: TRBV6-2/TRBV6-3; d_gene: .; abundance: few; j_gene: TRBJ2-4; len: 15; CDR3aa: CASSPSSRQKNIQYF; CDR3nt: TGTGCCAGCAGTCCTTCCTCCCGACAGAAAAACATTCAGTACTTC
v_gene: TRBV7-9; d_gene: .; abundance: few; j_gene: TRBJ2-5; len: 12; CDR3aa: CASSLMRETQYF; CDR3nt: TGTGCCAGCAGCCTTATGAGGGAGACCCAGTACTTC
v_gene: TRBV27; d_gene: TRBD2; abundance: .; j_gene: TRBJ2-7; len: 14; CDR3aa: CASSRASGGYEQYF; CDR3nt: TGTGCCAGCAGTCGGGCTAGCGGGGGGTACGAGCAGTACTTC
v_gene: TRBV12-3/TRBV12-4; d_gene: .; abundance: few; j_gene: TRBJ2-3; len: 14; CDR3aa: CASSRERSTDTQYF; CDR3nt: TGTGCCAGCAGTAGAGAAAGAAGCACAGATACGCAGTATTTT
v_gene: TRBV20-1; d_gene: .; abundance: .; j_gene: TRBJ2-5; len: 15; CDR3aa: CSARDMRDYQETQYF; CDR3nt: TGCAGTGCTAGAGACATGAGGGACTACCAAGAGACCCAGTACTTC
v_gene: TRBV7-9; d_gene: TRBD2; abundance: .; j_gene: TRBJ2-5; len: 15; CDR3aa: CASSRTSGAQETQYF; CDR3nt: TGTGCCAGCAGCCGGACTAGCGGGGCTCAAGAGACCCAGTACTTC
v_gene: TRBV6-5; d_gene: .; abundance: .; j_gene: TRBJ2-5; len: 16; CDR3aa: CASSYGGTQIKETQYF; CDR3nt: TGTGCCAGCAGTTATGGCGGGACCCAAATAAAAGAGACCCAGTACTTC
v_gene: TRBV21-1; d_gene: .; abundance: .; j_gene: TRBJ2-3; len: 16; CDR3aa: CASSKVVAKSTDTQYF; CDR3nt: TGTGCCAGCAGCAAAGTGGTGGCCAAAAGCACAGATACGCAGTATTTT
v_gene: TRBV4-1; d_gene: .; abundance: .; j_gene: TRBJ1-4; len: 17; CDR3aa: CASGQGITGSANEKLFF; CDR3nt: TGCGCCAGCGGCCAAGGGATTACAGGGAGTGCTAATGAAAAACTGTTTTTT